The 26 T cell receptor beta chains presented below share a single source sample, sequenced in a study of PD-1 blockade in classical Hodgkin lymphoma. The time point denotes: cycle 4 day 1 (C4D1), after less than seven weeks of nivolumab. Exposure to brentuximab vedotin varied, and each patient had relapsed following autologous stem cell transplantation. CD8+ T cells were isolated from thawed PBMCs by magnetic negative selection. This table comes from immunoSEQ multiplex PCR, and its TCRdb copy is limited to in-frame clones, with some not included. This table holds approximately 21,000 clones, roughly 82% found once. Sequences were derived from CD8+ T cells from blood, sampled before the fourth cycle of nivolumab. The receptors were gathered from a human donor with classical Hodgkin lymphoma.

This chain joins TRBV7-3 and TRBJ2-5, with D tentatively TRBD1 or TRBD2 (5 bases each). Germline CDR1 reads SGHTA; CDR2 reads FQGTGA. The CDR3 extends over 13 amino acids. The V and J ends lost 2 bases and 5 bases respectively, with 9 bases between them. The CDR3 spells CASSLVGEETQYF. In nucleotides, the CDR3 is TGTGCCAGCAGCTTAGTAGGGGAGGAGACCCAGTACTTC.

The chain combines TRBV28 with TRBJ2-5, with TRBD1 identical over 9 bases. CDR3 length equals 14 residues. V lost 6 bases to trimming and J lost 3 bases; unmatched junction nucleotides: 5. Germline V lookup: CDR1 MDHEN, CDR2 SYDVKM. CDR3 sequence: CASSLRDREETQYF. CDR3 nucleotides: TGTGCCAGCAGCCTGCGGGACAGGGAAGAGACCCAGTACTTC.

The chain carries TRBV15 and TRBJ1-2; 7 nucleotides align to TRBD1. The CDR3 sequence is 16 residues long. The J segment lost 5 bases and the V segment lost 5 bases, leaving 14 bases of the junction unmatched. Germline assignment: CDR1 LNHNV and CDR2 YYDKDF (reference sequence). The CDR3 coding sequence is TGTGCCACCAGCGGAAGAACGGGACAGCTTAGTTATGGCTACACCTTC. Amino acids: CATSGRTGQLSYGYTF.

The rearrangement links TRBV4-1 to TRBJ2-7; D gene ambiguous. The CDR3 runs 15 residues. CDR1 is MGHRA, CDR2 YSYEKL, per germline. The V gene lost 3 bases and the J gene lost 0 bases, with 12 bases spanning the gap. The CDR3 DNA sequence: TGCGCCAGCAGCCACCCGGACGCGAGCTCCTACGAGCAGTACTTC. It encodes CASSHPDASSYEQYF.

This sequence joins TRBV5-8 and TRBJ1-1, with unresolved D. Between the trimmed V and J ends, which lost 3 bases and 6 bases, there was a span of 9 bases. CDR1 and CDR2 from the germline V gene are SGHTS and YDEGEE. This CDR3 has 12 amino acids. Written as DNA, the CDR3 is TGTGCCAGCAGCTCTGGGTTCGCTGAAGCTTTCTTT. Translation: CASSSGFAEAFF.

This clone was seen more than once but under ten times. J is TRBJ2-7 and V is TRBV6-6; TRBD1 matches at 8 bases. Germline loops: CDR1 MNHNY, CDR2 SVGAGI (reference sequence). This CDR3 comprises 14 residues. J was trimmed by 2 bases and V by 6 bases; bases with no gene match: 6. CDR3 sequence: CASSKRDRPYEQYF. Here the CDR3 DNA reads TGTGCCAGCAGCAAAAGGGACAGGCCCTACGAGCAGTACTTC.

The chain carries TRBV27 and TRBJ2-7; D may be TRBD2 (6 bases). CDR3 length: 14 amino acids. CDR1 and CDR2 (germline): MNHEY, SMNVEV (reference sequence). V was cut by 8 bases and J by 4 bases, with 18 bases left in between. The CDR3 nucleotides read TGTGCCAGCGCGCTCGGGACTTCTTGGTACGAGCAGTACTTC. This sequence encodes CASALGTSWYEQYF.

This rearrangement joins TRBV7-9 to TRBJ1-5; D is possibly TRBD1 (6 bases). V was trimmed by 1 base and J by 6 bases, leaving 19 bases between them. The CDR3 consists of 17 residues. CDR1 is SEHNR and CDR2 is FQNEAQ in the germline V gene (reference sequence). The CDR3 DNA is TGTGCCAGCAGCTTAGGGGGGGCAGGGAATTTCCCTCAGCCCCAGCATTTT. This encodes CASSLGGAGNFPQPQHF.

This clone has only one observation. The chain links TRBV7-9 to TRBJ2-2; either TRBD1 or TRBD2 may fit D (7 bases each). Germline values: CDR1 SEHNR, CDR2 FQNEAQ (reference sequence). CDR3 length: 19 residues. The V gene lost 1 base and the J gene lost 5 bases, with 23 bases spanning the gap. The CDR3 sequence: CASSLERDFEGARTGELFF. CDR3 nucleotide sequence: TGTGCCAGCAGCTTAGAGCGGGATTTTGAGGGGGCGAGAACCGGGGAGCTGTTTTTT.

This rearrangement joins TRBV7-6 to TRBJ2-7; 9 nucleotides line up with TRBD1. The trim removed 3 bases at V and 5 bases at J, leaving 2 bases unmatched. Germline V gene data show CDR1 as SGHVS and CDR2 as FNYEAQ. This CDR3 is 13 amino acids long. The CDR3: CASSFDRGDEQYF. CDR3 nucleotide sequence: TGTGCCAGCAGCTTCGACAGGGGGGACGAGCAGTACTTC.

Here the CDR3 reads CASSPGTGEAYEQYF. In DNA, the CDR3 is TGTGCCAGCAGTCCCGGGACAGGGGAGGCCTACGAGCAGTACTTC. This chain joins TRBV7-7 and TRBJ2-7; 10 bases line up with TRBD1. V lost 6 bases to trimming and J lost 2 bases; unmatched junction nucleotides: 7. The CDR3 totals 15 residues. Germline CDR1 SSHAT, CDR2 FNYEAQ (reference sequence).

V is TRBV6-4 and J is TRBJ2-5, with D possibly being TRBD1 (6 bases). Trimming pared 11 bases from V and 5 bases from J, leaving 18 bases between. Germline V gives CDR1 MRHNA, CDR2 SNTAGT. The CDR3 contains 13 residues. The CDR3, as DNA: TGTGCCCAACAGAGGGGGTATCTGGAGACCCAGTACTTC. This translates into CAQQRGYLETQYF.

The table lists this clone with a few counts. The chain uses TRBV30 and TRBJ1-2; a weak D match, TRBD1 (5 bases). The germline V gene has CDR1 GTSNPN and CDR2 SVGIG (reference sequence). V lost 2 bases, J lost 4 bases, and 17 bases lay in between. This CDR3 region has 15 residues. The CDR3 DNA is TGTGCCTGGAGTCAATACCGGGACGTCTTCTATGGCTACACCTTC. Translating it yields CAWSQYRDVFYGYTF.

V gene TRBV12-5 combines with J gene TRBJ2-1; D remains ambiguous. The CDR3 loop spans 15 amino acids. From germline, CDR1 is LGHNT and CDR2 FRNRAP. The V gene lost 2 bases and the J gene lost 8 bases, with 16 bases spanning the gap. CDR3 amino acids: CASGLSRPEWDEQFF. The DNA of the CDR3 is TGTGCTAGTGGTTTGAGTCGGCCGGAATGGGATGAGCAGTTCTTC.

This clone was seen just once. The chain carries TRBV6-5 and TRBJ2-1, with D perhaps matching TRBD2 (6 bases). This CDR3 region has 16 residues. Per the germline V gene, CDR1 is MNHEY and CDR2 is SVGAGI. V was cut by 2 bases and J by 0 bases, with 11 bases left in between. CDR3 bases: TGTGCCAGCAGTTACCTTAGCGGCCTCTCCTACAATGAGCAGTTCTTC. Its protein product is CASSYLSGLSYNEQFF.

CDR3 bases: TGTGCCAGCAGTGAAGTGGGGGGCCAAGAGACCCAGTACTTC. Translation: CASSEVGGQETQYF. The chain links TRBV2 to TRBJ2-5; tentative D call: TRBD2 (6 bases). The CDR3 sequence is 14 residues long. The ends were cut back, 1 base at V and 1 base at J, with 7 bases in the middle. The V gene's germline CDR1 is SNHLY and CDR2 FYNNEI.

The V call is TRBV19, the J call TRBJ1-5, with D perhaps matching TRBD1 (5 bases). The CDR3 consists of 15 residues. The V gene's germline CDR1 is LNHDA and CDR2 SQIVND (reference sequence). Trimming removed 6 bases from V and 2 bases from J, with 14 bases in between. CDR3 residues: CASRTGTRGNQPQHF. The CDR3 DNA reads TGTGCCAGTAGAACTGGGACTAGGGGCAATCAGCCCCAGCATTTT.

This chain joins TRBV9 and TRBJ2-7; TRBD2 matches at 8 bases. The CDR3 has 16 residues. Germline-derived CDR1 and CDR2 are SGDLS and YYNGEE. Germline trimming cut 3 bases from V and 2 bases from J; bases unmatched to any gene: 10. The CDR3, as DNA: TGTGCCAGCAGCGCGGGACGGGGGGGGGCGGCCTACGAGCAGTACTTC. Translating gives CASSAGRGGAAYEQYF.

The chain uses TRBV19 and TRBJ1-2, with D hard to call. V lost 0 bases and J lost 2, with 10 bases in between. Germline V gene sequence: CDR1 LNHDA, CDR2 SQIVND (reference sequence). The CDR3 loop spans 15 amino acids. The CDR3 DNA reads as TGTGCCAGTAGTATAGAAGTTCTGGGAAACTATGGCTACACCTTC. Its translation: CASSIEVLGNYGYTF.

J is TRBJ1-2 and V is TRBV7-8; 7 bases map to TRBD1. Per the germline V gene, CDR1 is SGHVS and CDR2 is FQNEAQ. The CDR3 loop spans 16 amino acids. The V segment lost 2 bases and the J segment 2 bases; nucleotides outside the gene matches: 8. The CDR3 loop reads CASSLFRDSPNYGYTF. The CDR3 DNA follows: TGTGCCAGCAGCTTATTCCGGGACAGCCCAAACTATGGCTACACCTTC.

The chain uses TRBV5-1 and TRBJ2-2; 9 bases map to TRBD2. Germline lookup yields CDR1 SGHRS and CDR2 YFSETQ. V was pared by 2 bases and J by 6 bases, with 2 bases of the junction left unmatched. The CDR3 runs to 14 residues. The CDR3 loop reads CASSLAGGAGELFF. CDR3 sequence (DNA): TGCGCCAGCAGCTTAGCGGGGGGCGCCGGGGAGCTGTTTTTT.

V and J are TRBV7-6 and TRBJ2-7, with 9 bases fitting TRBD2. J gave up 5 bases and V 6 bases, and 11 bases lay outside the gene matches. The CDR3 extends over 15 amino acids. Germline loops: CDR1 SGHVS, CDR2 FNYEAQ. The CDR3 region is CASRPKLSGGDEQYF. The CDR3 region has the DNA TGTGCCAGCAGACCAAAACTTAGCGGGGGCGACGAGCAGTACTTC. Full variable domain (outside the CDR3, taken from reference TRBV7-6 and TRBJ2-7): GAGVSQSPRYKVTKRGQDVALRCDPISGHVSLYWYRQALGQGPEFLTYFNYEAQQDKSGLPNDRFSAERPEGSISTLTIQRTEQRDSAMYRCASRPKLSGGDEQYFGPGTRLTVT.

The V and J genes are TRBV5-6 and TRBJ1-2; D gene ambiguous. The CDR3 loop spans 15 amino acids. Looked up from germline, CDR1 is SGHDT and CDR2 is YYEEEE. The V end lost 1 base, the J end lost 0 bases, and 10 bases lay between the germline ends. DNA for the CDR3: TGTGCCAGCAGCTTGTGGGGAAGCCCTAACTATGGCTACACCTTC. Amino acid sequence: CASSLWGSPNYGYTF. The full variable domain, in which reference TRBV5-6 and TRBJ1-2 provide the parts outside the CDR3, is DAGVTQSPTHLIKTRGQQVTLRCSPKSGHDTVSWYQQALGQGPQFIFQYYEEEERQRGNFPDRFSGHQFPNYSSELNVNALLLGDSALYLCASSLWGSPNYGYTFGSGTRLTVV.

The chain employs TRBV11-1 and TRBJ1-3, with TRBD1 as a possible D gene (6 bases). The CDR3 has 14 residues. CDR1 and CDR2 from the germline V gene are SGHAT and FQDESV (reference sequence). The V end was cut by 4 bases, the J end by 6 bases, with 13 bases between. CDR3 protein: CASSSGQLTNTIYF. DNA of the CDR3: TGTGCCAGCAGCTCTGGACAGCTTACAAACACCATATATTTT.

The rearrangement uses TRBV7-2 and TRBJ1-1; D is undetermined. From germline, CDR1 is SGHTA and CDR2 FQGNSA. V lost 3 bases to trimming and J lost 1 base, with 6 bases between them. This CDR3 contains 13 residues. DNA of the CDR3: TGTGCCAGCAGCTTCTGGGAGAACACTGAAGCTTTCTTT. Translation: CASSFWENTEAFF.

V is TRBV30 and J is TRBJ2-3, with TRBD2 matching over 11 bases. The CDR3 is 15 amino acids. CDR1 is GTSNPN and CDR2 is SVGIG in the germline V gene (reference sequence). V trimming: 2 bases; J trimming: 4 bases; junction bases outside the gene matches: 5. CDR3 amino acids: CAWSLTSGAADTQYF. The CDR3 DNA sequence: TGTGCCTGGAGTCTGACTAGCGGGGCGGCAGATACGCAGTATTTT. Together with reference TRBV30 and TRBJ2-3, the CDR3 gives the full variable domain: SQTIHQWPATLVQPVGSPLSLECTVEGTSNPNLYWYRQAAGRGLQLLFYSVGIGQISSEVPQNLSASRPQDRQFILSSKKLLLSDSGFYLCAWSLTSGAADTQYFGPGTRLTVL.